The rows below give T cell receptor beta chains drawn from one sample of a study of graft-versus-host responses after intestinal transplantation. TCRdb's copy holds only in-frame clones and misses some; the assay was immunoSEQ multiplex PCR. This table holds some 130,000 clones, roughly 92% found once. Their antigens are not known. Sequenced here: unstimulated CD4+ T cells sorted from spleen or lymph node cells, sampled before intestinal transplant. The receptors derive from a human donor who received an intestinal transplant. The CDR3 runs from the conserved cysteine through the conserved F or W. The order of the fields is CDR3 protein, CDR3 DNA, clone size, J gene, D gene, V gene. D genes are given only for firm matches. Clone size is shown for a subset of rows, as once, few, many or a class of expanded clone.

CASSLGQYSNQPQHF	TGTGCCAGCAGCTTAGGACAGTATAGCAATCAGCCCCAGCATTTT	few	TRBJ1-5	NA	TRBV7-9
CASSLAPGQSNQPQHF	TGTGCCAGCAGCTTGGCCCCGGGACAGAGCAATCAGCCCCAGCATTTT	NA	TRBJ1-5	TRBD1	TRBV5-4
CASSSPGRAIVAF	TGTGCCAGCAGCTCTCCGGGACGGGCTATTGTAGCCTTC	NA	TRBJ1-2	NA	TRBV7-9
CASSRGRGGEQYF	TGTGCCAGCAGCCGAGGGAGGGGCGGCGAGCAGTACTTC	NA	TRBJ2-7	TRBD2	TRBV9
CATRTVYEQYF	TGTGCCACCCGGACTGTCTACGAGCAGTACTTC	once	TRBJ2-7	NA	TRBV6-6
CASSEPGHLTGELFF	TGTGCCAGCAGTGAGCCGGGACATCTCACCGGGGAGCTGTTTTTT	NA	TRBJ2-2	NA	TRBV2
CASSVDEDYGYTF	TGTGCCAGCAGCGTAGACGAGGACTATGGCTACACCTTC	NA	TRBJ1-2	NA	TRBV9
CASSKGHTANYGYTF	TGTGCCAGCAGTAAGGGACATACAGCTAACTATGGCTACACCTTC	NA	TRBJ1-2	NA	TRBV2
CASRHEKGGADTQYF	TGTGCCAGCAGACATGAAAAGGGGGGGGCAGATACGCAGTATTTT	NA	TRBJ2-3	NA	TRBV5-4
CASSFYNSPLHF	TGTGCCAGCAGTTTCTATAATTCACCCCTCCACTTT	NA	TRBJ1-6	NA	TRBV2
CASSVGPAGVNNEQFF	TGTGCCAGCAGCGTAGGTCCAGCGGGGGTCAACAATGAGCAGTTCTTC	NA	TRBJ2-1	TRBD2	TRBV9
CASSLEPGQGTNEQYF	TGCGCCAGCAGCTTGGAACCGGGACAGGGGACCAACGAGCAGTACTTC	NA	TRBJ2-7	TRBD1	TRBV5-1
CATSRDPGTGGGYTF	TGTGCCACCAGCAGAGATCCCGGGACAGGGGGGGGCTACACCTTC	NA	TRBJ1-2	TRBD1	TRBV15
CASSYQNSPLHF	TGTGCCAGTAGTTACCAAAATTCACCCCTCCACTTT	NA	TRBJ1-6	NA	TRBV19
CASSPYGGTGETQYF	TGTGCCAGCAGCCCATACGGGGGTACTGGTGAGACCCAGTACTTC	NA	TRBJ2-5	NA	TRBV11-1
CASSSGTNRGETQYF	TGTGCCAGCAGTTCCGGGACTAACAGGGGAGAGACCCAGTACTTC	NA	TRBJ2-5	NA	TRBV27
CASAMALLQGSNQPQHF	TGCGCCAGCGCGATGGCCCTCCTACAGGGAAGCAATCAGCCCCAGCATTTT	NA	TRBJ1-5	NA	TRBV5-1
CASSDGISGNTIYF	TGCGCCAGCAGCGACGGAATCTCTGGAAACACCATATATTTT	NA	TRBJ1-3	NA	TRBV4-1
CASSIGQGFYNEQFF	TGTGCCAGTAGTATAGGCCAGGGGTTTTACAATGAGCAGTTCTTC	NA	TRBJ2-1	NA	TRBV19
CASSLNNEQFF	TGTGCCAGCAGCTTGAACAATGAGCAGTTCTTC	NA	TRBJ2-1	NA	TRBV7-8
CASSFLATNEKLFF	TGTGCCAGCAGTTTTCTGGCAACTAATGAAAAACTGTTTTTT	NA	TRBJ1-4	NA	TRBV27
CASTAGPVAGGYTF	TGTGCCAGTACCGCCGGTCCCGTGGCTGGAGGCTACACCTTC	NA	TRBJ1-2	NA	TRBV19
CASSYRAIAGGNEQFF	TGTGCCAGCAGTTACCGGGCAATAGCGGGGGGGAATGAGCAGTTCTTC	NA	TRBJ2-1	TRBD2	TRBV6-5
CASSRDRPQETQYF	TGTGCCAGCAGCCGTGACAGACCTCAAGAGACCCAGTACTTC	NA	TRBJ2-5	NA	TRBV5-4
CSVVKHTDTQYF	TGCAGCGTTGTCAAGCACACAGATACGCAGTATTTT	NA	TRBJ2-3	NA	TRBV29-1
CASSMEKEQGWEKLFF	TGTGCCAGTAGTATGGAAAAGGAACAGGGGTGGGAAAAACTGTTTTTT	NA	TRBJ1-4	TRBD1	TRBV19
CASSGFTDTQYF	TGTGCCAGCAGCGGCTTCACAGATACGCAGTATTTT	NA	TRBJ2-3	NA	TRBV9
CASSLGQGPPLHF	TGCGCCAGCAGCTTAGGACAGGGTCCACCCCTCCACTTT	NA	TRBJ1-6	TRBD1	TRBV5-1
CASSFRGGYNEQFF	TGTGCCAGCAGCTTCCGGGGGGGCTACAATGAGCAGTTCTTC	NA	TRBJ2-1	TRBD2	TRBV7-2
CASSLGGTGGSYEQYF	TGTGCCAGCAGCTTAGGCGGGACAGGGGGCTCCTACGAGCAGTACTTC	NA	TRBJ2-7	TRBD1	TRBV7-6
CASSLLGQGFEQYF	TGTGCCAGCAGCTTATTGGGACAGGGTTTCGAGCAGTACTTC	NA	TRBJ2-7	TRBD1	TRBV7-8
CASSTRDGETQYF	TGTGCCAGCAGCACCCGGGACGGGGAGACCCAGTACTTC	NA	TRBJ2-5	NA	TRBV11-2
CASFRSGVQETQYF	TGTGCCAGCTTCCGCTCGGGGGTACAAGAGACCCAGTACTTC	NA	TRBJ2-5	NA	TRBV7-9
CASSYDQGAKGYTF	TGTGCCAGCAGTTACGATCAGGGGGCCAAGGGCTACACCTTC	NA	TRBJ1-2	TRBD1	TRBV6-5
CASSPDLLGADTQYF	TGTGCCAGCAGCCCGGACCTCCTTGGGGCAGATACGCAGTATTTT	NA	TRBJ2-3	NA	TRBV7-9
CATALTGANVLTF	TGCGCCACCGCCTTGACAGGGGCCAACGTCCTGACTTTC	NA	TRBJ2-6	NA	TRBV10-2
CASRTGTAAGEQFF	TGTGCCAGCAGAACCGGGACAGCCGCGGGGGAGCAGTTCTTC	NA	TRBJ2-1	NA	TRBV2
CASSQLGHGGQETQYF	TGTGCCAGCAGCCAACTAGGACACGGTGGACAAGAGACCCAGTACTTC	NA	TRBJ2-5	NA	TRBV7-6
CASSIYVTGEDGYTF	TGTGCCAGTAGTATCTACGTGACAGGGGAGGATGGCTACACCTTC	NA	TRBJ1-2	TRBD1	TRBV19
CASRLQGQSGYTF	TGTGCCAGCAGGTTACAGGGACAGAGCGGCTACACCTTC	NA	TRBJ1-2	TRBD1	TRBV6-5
CSVPLGGAIGYTF	TGCAGCGTCCCCTTGGGGGGGGCTATTGGCTACACCTTC	NA	TRBJ1-2	NA	TRBV29-1
CASSPSQRGVSDTQYF	TGTGCCAGCAGCCCCTCCCAGCGGGGGGTCTCAGATACGCAGTATTTT	once	TRBJ2-3	TRBD2	TRBV7-9
CASSRGVSGGTDTQYF	TGTGCCAGCAGCCGCGGTGTTAGCGGGGGCACAGATACGCAGTATTTT	NA	TRBJ2-3	TRBD2	TRBV5-8
CASSLRRGGQETQYF	TGTGCCAGCAGCTTACGGCGGGGGGGCCAAGAGACCCAGTACTTC	NA	TRBJ2-5	TRBD2	TRBV7-3
CASSIRTGTVFAQFF	TGTGCCAGTAGTATCAGGACAGGGACGGTATTTGCGCAGTTCTTC	NA	TRBJ2-1	TRBD1	TRBV19
CASSFGGETEAFF	TGTGCCAGCAGCTTTGGGGGAGAGACTGAAGCTTTCTTT	NA	TRBJ1-1	NA	TRBV7-9
CASRLGTDHQPQHF	TGTGCCAGCAGACTCGGGACTGACCATCAGCCCCAGCATTTT	NA	TRBJ1-5	NA	TRBV6-6
CASHPDHAQPYQPQHF	TGTGCCAGCCACCCCGACCACGCGCAGCCCTATCAGCCCCAGCATTTT	NA	TRBJ1-5	NA	TRBV5-4
CASSFVRGSGGNQPQHF	TGTGCCAGCAGCTTTGTGCGAGGGAGCGGCGGCAATCAGCCCCAGCATTTT	NA	TRBJ1-5	NA	TRBV7-8
CASSPAGTTYNEQFF	TGTGCCAGCAGCCCCGCCGGGACAACCTACAATGAGCAGTTCTTC	NA	TRBJ2-1	NA	TRBV11-3